Given below is one TCR beta chain in context. The data were produced by immunoSEQ multiplex PCR, yet TCRdb's version contains in-frame clones alone and is incomplete. The sample lists about 130,000 clones; more than 85% were seen once. The entry originates in a study of control samples from healthy donors and cancer patients. V gave up 3 bases and J gave up 6 bases; unmatched junction bases: 6. Germline lookup yields CDR1 SGDLS and CDR2 YYNGEE. The CDR3 is 16 residues long. The rearrangement uses TRBV9 and TRBJ2-2; 12 bases line up with TRBD1. The sequencing sample was made of blood. The receptor was isolated from a man aged 18 to 30 in good health. As DNA, the CDR3 is TGTGCCAGCAGCGATGGGACAGGGGGCCCATCCGGGGAGCTGTTTTTT. Its translation is CASSDGTGGPSGELFF.